These 13 T cell receptor beta chains share one sample of origin, sequenced in a study of monozygotic twins with inflammatory bowel disease. Reanalyzing the 5' RACE reads, TCRdb keeps one entry per CDR3 protein, without DNA. In total, the table holds approximately 150,000 distinct CDR3 sequences. Specimen: blood. Receptor source: a human donor with ulcerative colitis or Crohn's disease, or a healthy co-twin of an affected twin (not recorded which).

The gene calls are TRBV5-1 and TRBJ2-3; TCRdb lists TRBD1, though no DNA is available to test this call. The CDR3 consists of 18 residues. Germline V gene sequence: CDR1 SGHRS, CDR2 YFSETQ. The CDR3 sequence is CASSSSTSTSGSTDTQYF. The complete variable domain, with remaining parts taken from reference TRBV5-1 and TRBJ2-3, reads KAGVTQTPRYLIKTRGQQVTLSCSPISGHRSVSWYQQTPGQGLQFLFEYFSETQRNKGNFPGRFSGRQFSNSRSEMNVSTLELGDSALYLCASSSSTSTSGSTDTQYFGPGTRLTVL.

The CDR3 protein is CSVDRDPYNEQFF. J is TRBJ2-1 and V is TRBV29-1; the TCRdb D gene call, TRBD1, has no DNA to confirm it. The CDR3 extends over 13 amino acids. Germline CDR1 SQVTM, CDR2 ANQGSEA.

The chain employs TRBV3-1 and TRBJ2-3; TCRdb selects TRBD2, and the lack of DNA leaves this call unchecked. CDR1 is LGHDT, CDR2 YNNKEL, per germline (reference sequence). The CDR3 runs to 18 residues. The CDR3 spells CASSPQRRTSGGTDTQYF.

This chain connects TRBV19 to TRBJ2-7; the TCRdb D gene call, TRBD1, has no DNA to confirm it. This CDR3 is built from 13 residues. Germline-derived CDR1 and CDR2 are LNHDA and SQIVND (reference sequence). CDR3 in amino acids: CASGGAGPYEQYF.

The chain has TRBV19 and TRBJ2-7; TCRdb outputs TRBD1, but without DNA this stays unchecked. Per the germline V gene, CDR1 is LNHDA and CDR2 is SQIVND (reference sequence). This CDR3 spans 13 amino acids. CDR3 protein: CASSIPGWYEQYF.

V is TRBV4-2 and J is TRBJ2-7; with no DNA, the TCRdb D assignment of TRBD1 cannot be verified. CDR3 length: 14 residues. The V gene's germline CDR1 is LGHNA and CDR2 YNFKEQ. The CDR3 region is CASSQIQGVGEQYF.

Here the CDR3 reads CASSYVSGSYEQYF. The chain couples TRBV6-2 or TRBV6-3 to TRBJ2-7. The CDR3 length is 14 residues. Germline lookup yields CDR1 MNHEY and CDR2 SVGEGT.

V gene TRBV5-1 combines with J gene TRBJ1-1; without DNA, the TCRdb call of TRBD1 cannot be checked. The CDR3 totals 15 residues. Per germline, CDR1 SGHRS and CDR2 YFSETQ. This chain's CDR3 is CASSTGQGGNTEAFF.

The chain couples TRBV7-8 to TRBJ2-5. CDR3 size: 15 residues. The germline V gene encodes CDR1 SGHVS and CDR2 FQNEAQ. This CDR3 reads CASDYSGGYQETQYF.

The chain is built from TRBV7-9 and TRBJ2-1. The length of the CDR3 is 15 residues. In germline, CDR1 is SEHNR, CDR2 FQNEAQ (reference sequence). The CDR3 is CASSLGTASYNEQFF.

The chain couples TRBV19 to TRBJ2-7; TCRdb picks TRBD1, but there is no DNA to check that call. CDR1 is LNHDA, CDR2 SQIVND, per germline (reference sequence). The CDR3 length is 16 residues. The CDR3 loop reads CASSPPGRERSYEQYF.

This chain's CDR3 is CASSLLSRRDNEQFF. The chain has TRBV5-1 and TRBJ2-1; TCRdb indicates TRBD2, and absent DNA this call remains unverified. Germline V lookup: CDR1 SGHRS, CDR2 YFSETQ. The CDR3 is 15 amino acids.

This chain connects TRBV19 to TRBJ2-1; the D call from TCRdb, TRBD1, cannot be confirmed without DNA. The CDR3 contains 14 residues. CDR1 is LNHDA, CDR2 SQIVND, per germline (reference sequence). The CDR3 loop is CASSIGGGTGEQFF.